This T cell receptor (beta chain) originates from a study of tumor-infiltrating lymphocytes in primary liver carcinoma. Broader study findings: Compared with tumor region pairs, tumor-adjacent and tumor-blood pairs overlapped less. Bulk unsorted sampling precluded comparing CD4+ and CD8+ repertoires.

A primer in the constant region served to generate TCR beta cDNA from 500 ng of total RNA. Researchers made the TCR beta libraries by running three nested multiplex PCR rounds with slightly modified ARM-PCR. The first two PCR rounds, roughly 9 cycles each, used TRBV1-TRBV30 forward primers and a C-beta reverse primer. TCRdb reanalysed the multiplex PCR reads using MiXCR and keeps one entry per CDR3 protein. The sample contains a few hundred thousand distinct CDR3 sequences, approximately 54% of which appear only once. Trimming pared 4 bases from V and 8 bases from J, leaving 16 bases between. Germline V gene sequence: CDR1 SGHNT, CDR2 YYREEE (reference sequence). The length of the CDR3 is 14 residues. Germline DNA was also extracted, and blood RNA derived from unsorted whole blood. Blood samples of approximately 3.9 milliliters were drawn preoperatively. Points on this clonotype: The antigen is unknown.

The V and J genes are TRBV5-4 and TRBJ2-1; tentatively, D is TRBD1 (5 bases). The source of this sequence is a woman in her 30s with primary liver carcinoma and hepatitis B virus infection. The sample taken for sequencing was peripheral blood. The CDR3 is CASSQRGGRYEQFF. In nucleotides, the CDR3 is TGTGCCAGCAGCCAAAGGGGCGGAAGGTATGAGCAGTTCTTC.